The following is a T cell receptor (beta chain) sequence with its context. Its antigen is not identified. The sample originates from a study of vaccination and CD4 T cells after COVID-19. On the study more broadly: Post-vaccination samples were procured at a median of roughly 76 days following dose two (range 14 to 241).

The V end was cut by 4 bases, the J end by 1 base, with 9 bases between. This CDR3 spans 14 amino acids. Germline V lookup: CDR1 LGHDT, CDR2 YNNKEL (reference sequence). The assay that was used to sequence DNA from cultured CD4+ T cells was the Oncomine TCR Beta short-read assay. TCRdb re-called the PCR reads with MiXCR, one entry per CDR3 protein. The repertoire holds 10,000 or so distinct CDR3 sequences, with 60% to 70% as singletons. Treatment here: approximately 9-day PBMC culture with coronavirus spike peptide pools or control peptides (ViraFEST assay). Peptide pool stimulation in ViraFEST expanded antigen-specific T cells, whose TCRs were then sequenced. Wells contained 1.9 million or so PBMCs each, and these were cultured with 10 IU/ml IL-2 and roughly 9.8 ug/ml peptide pools. Isolation of CD4+ T cells by negative selection took place after roughly nine days of culture.

Sequencing input: CD4+ T cells from blood, cultured in vitro. This sequence was found in a human donor who had recovered from COVID-19. The chain is built from TRBV3-1 and TRBJ2-3; D might be TRBD1 or TRBD2, each matching 6 bases. DNA of the CDR3: TGTGCCAGCAGCCCGGGGGCCCGCACAGATACGCAGTATTTT. Its protein is CASSPGARTDTQYF.